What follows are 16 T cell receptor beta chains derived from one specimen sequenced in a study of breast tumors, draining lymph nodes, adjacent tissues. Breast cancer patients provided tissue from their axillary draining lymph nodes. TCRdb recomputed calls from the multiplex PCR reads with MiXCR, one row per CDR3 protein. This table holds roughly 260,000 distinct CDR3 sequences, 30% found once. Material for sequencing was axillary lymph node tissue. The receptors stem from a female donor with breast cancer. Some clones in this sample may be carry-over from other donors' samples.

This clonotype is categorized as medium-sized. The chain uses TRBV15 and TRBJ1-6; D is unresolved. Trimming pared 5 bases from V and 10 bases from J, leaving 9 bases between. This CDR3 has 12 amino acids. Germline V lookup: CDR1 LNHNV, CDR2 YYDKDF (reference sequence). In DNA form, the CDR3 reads TGTGCCACCAGCCCGGACGGCTCACCCCTCCACTTT. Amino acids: CATSPDGSPLHF.

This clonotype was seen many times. The CDR3 loop is CASSYRRTGNGEQYF. As DNA, the CDR3 is TGTGCCAGCAGTTATCGTCGGACAGGAAATGGCGAGCAGTACTTC. V usage is TRBV6-5 and J usage is TRBJ2-7; 7 bases are a match to TRBD1. V shed 3 bases and J 6 bases; nucleotides not matched to a gene: 11. Germline V gene data show CDR1 as MNHEY and CDR2 as SVGAGI. This CDR3 is built from 15 residues.

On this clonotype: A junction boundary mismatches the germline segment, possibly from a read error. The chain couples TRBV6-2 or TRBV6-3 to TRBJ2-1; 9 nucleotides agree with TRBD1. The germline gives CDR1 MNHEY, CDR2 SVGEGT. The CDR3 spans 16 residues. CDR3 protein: CASSHSGTGYVARQFF. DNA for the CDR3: TGTGCCAGCAGTCACTCTGGGACAGGGTATGTGGCGCGACAGTTCTTC.

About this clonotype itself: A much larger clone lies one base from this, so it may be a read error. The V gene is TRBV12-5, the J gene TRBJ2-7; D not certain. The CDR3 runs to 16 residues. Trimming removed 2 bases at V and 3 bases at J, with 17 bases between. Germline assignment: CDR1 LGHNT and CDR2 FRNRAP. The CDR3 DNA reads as TGTGCTAGTGGTTTGCCTTTTCCTATCGGTGGCTACGAGCAGTACTTC. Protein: CASGLPFPIGGYEQYF.

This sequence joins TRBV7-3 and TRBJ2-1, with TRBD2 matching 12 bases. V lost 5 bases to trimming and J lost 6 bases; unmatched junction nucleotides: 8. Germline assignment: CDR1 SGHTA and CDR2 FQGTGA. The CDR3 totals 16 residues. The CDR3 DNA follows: TGTGCCAGCAGCGCCCGGACTAGCGGGAAGGGCAATGAGCAGTTCTTC. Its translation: CASSARTSGKGNEQFF. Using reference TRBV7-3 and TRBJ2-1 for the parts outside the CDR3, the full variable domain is GAGVSQTPSNKVTEKGKYVELRCDPISGHTALYWYRQSLGQGPEFLIYFQGTGAADDSGLPNDRFFAVRPEGSVSTLKIQRTERGDSAVYLCASSARTSGKGNEQFFGPGTRLTVL.

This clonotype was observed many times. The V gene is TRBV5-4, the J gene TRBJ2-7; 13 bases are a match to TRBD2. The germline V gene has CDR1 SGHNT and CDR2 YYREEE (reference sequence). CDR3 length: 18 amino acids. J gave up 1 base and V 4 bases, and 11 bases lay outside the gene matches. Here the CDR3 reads CASSPGLAGVGSSYEQYF. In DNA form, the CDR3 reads TGTGCCAGCAGCCCAGGACTAGCGGGAGTTGGTAGTTCCTACGAGCAGTACTTC.

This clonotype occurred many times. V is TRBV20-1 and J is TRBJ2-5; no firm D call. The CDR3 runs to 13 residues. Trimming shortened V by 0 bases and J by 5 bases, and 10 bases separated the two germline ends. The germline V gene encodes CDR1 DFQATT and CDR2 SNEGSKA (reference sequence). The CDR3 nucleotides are TGCAGTGCTAGAGAGGACCCAACGGAGACCCAGTACTTC. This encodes CSAREDPTETQYF.

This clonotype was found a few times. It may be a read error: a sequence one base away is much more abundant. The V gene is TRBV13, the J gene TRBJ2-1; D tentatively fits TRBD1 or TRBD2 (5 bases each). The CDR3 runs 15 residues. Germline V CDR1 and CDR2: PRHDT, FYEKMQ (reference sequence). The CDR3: CASSEGWSTYNEQFF. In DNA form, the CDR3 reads TGCGCCAGCAGTGAGGGGTGGAGCACCTACAATGAGCAGTTCTTC.

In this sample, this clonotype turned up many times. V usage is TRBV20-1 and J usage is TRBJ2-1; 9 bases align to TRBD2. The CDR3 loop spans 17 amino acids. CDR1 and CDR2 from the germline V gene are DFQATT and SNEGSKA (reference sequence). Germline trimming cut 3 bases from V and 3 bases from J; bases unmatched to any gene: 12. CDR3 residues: CSASGAGGPIDYNEQFF. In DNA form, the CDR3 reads TGCAGTGCTAGTGGTGCGGGAGGGCCGATAGACTACAATGAGCAGTTCTTC.

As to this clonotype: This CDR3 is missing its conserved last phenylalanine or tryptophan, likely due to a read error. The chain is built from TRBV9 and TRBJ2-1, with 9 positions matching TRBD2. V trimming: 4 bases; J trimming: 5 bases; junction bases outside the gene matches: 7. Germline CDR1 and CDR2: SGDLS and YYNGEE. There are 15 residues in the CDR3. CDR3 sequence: CASSMASGVNNEQFL. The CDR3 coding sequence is TGTGCCAGCAGCATGGCTAGCGGGGTAAACAATGAGCAGTTCCTC.

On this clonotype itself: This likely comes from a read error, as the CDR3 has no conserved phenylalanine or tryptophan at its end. The CDR3 is CASGLRGRQETQYL. CDR3 in DNA: TGTGCCAGCGGCTTAAGGGGACGGCAAGAGACCCAGTACCTC. The rearrangement uses TRBV7-2 and TRBJ2-5; D possibly matches TRBD1 or TRBD2 (5 bases each). The CDR3 extends over 14 amino acids. Looked up from germline, CDR1 is SGHTA and CDR2 is FQGNSA.

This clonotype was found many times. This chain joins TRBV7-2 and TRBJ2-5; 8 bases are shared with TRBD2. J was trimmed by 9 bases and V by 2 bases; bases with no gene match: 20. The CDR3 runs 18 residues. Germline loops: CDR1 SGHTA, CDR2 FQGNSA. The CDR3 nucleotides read TGTGCCAGCAGCTTAAGGTTGGGCACTAGCGGACCTCGATGGGCCCAGTACTTC. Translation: CASSLRLGTSGPRWAQYF.

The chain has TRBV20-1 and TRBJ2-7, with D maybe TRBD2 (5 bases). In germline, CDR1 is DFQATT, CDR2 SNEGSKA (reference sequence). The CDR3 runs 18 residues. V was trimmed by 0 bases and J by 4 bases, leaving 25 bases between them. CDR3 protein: CSARDYPQEAAPGYEQYF. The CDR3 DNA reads TGCAGTGCTAGAGATTACCCCCAGGAGGCGGCGCCGGGATACGAGCAGTACTTC.

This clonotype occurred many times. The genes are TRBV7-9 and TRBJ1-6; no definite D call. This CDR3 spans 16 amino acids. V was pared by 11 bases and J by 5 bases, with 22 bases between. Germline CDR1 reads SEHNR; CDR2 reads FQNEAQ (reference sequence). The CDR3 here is CAASPGALRHNSPLHF. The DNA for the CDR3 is TGTGCCGCCAGCCCCGGCGCCTTACGGCATAATTCACCCCTCCACTTT.

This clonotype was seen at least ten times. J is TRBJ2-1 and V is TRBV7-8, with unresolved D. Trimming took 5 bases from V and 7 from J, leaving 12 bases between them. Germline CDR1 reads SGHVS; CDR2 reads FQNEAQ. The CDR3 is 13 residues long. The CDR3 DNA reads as TGTGCCAGCAGCCCTGCGTCCTGGAATGAGCAGTTCTTC. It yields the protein CASSPASWNEQFF. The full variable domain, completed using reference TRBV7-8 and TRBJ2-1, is GAGVSQSPRYKVAKRGQDVALRCDPISGHVSLFWYQQALGQGPEFLTYFQNEAQLDKSGLPSDRFFAERPEGSVSTLKIQRTQQEDSAVYLCASSPASWNEQFFGPGTRLTVL.

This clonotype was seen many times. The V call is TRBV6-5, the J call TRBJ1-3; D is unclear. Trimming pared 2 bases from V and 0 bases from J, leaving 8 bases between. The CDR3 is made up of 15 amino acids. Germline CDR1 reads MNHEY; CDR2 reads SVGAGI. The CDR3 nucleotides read TGTGCCAGCAGTTACATCCCGAGCTCTGGAAACACCATATATTTT. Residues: CASSYIPSSGNTIYF.